This T cell receptor (beta chain) was documented in a study of blood T cell repertoires in COVID-19 (dated by TCRdb to 2020 to 2022). Looking at the study overall: Samples covering the acute and convalescent phases of COVID-19 were provided by collaborators in the United States, Italy and Spain. The prospective study material was composed of cDNA or gDNA derived from T cells, B-cell-depleted T cells, or PBMCs. Deeply sampled blood TCRbeta repertoires from subjects exposed to, actively infected with, or recovered from COVID-19 were included in the dataset. The repertoires were made available in a free public database intended to serve as a resource for research on the immune response to SARS-CoV-2. The samples were drawn from the first 160 participants of the ongoing ImmuneRACE study and from 1,254 subjects provided by 6 global collaborators. Nearly every sample came with metadata listing a de-identified subject ID, COVID-19 status, age in years and sex. HLA class I and class II types, where available, came from metadata supplied by the sample provider rather than from assay-based typing. Overall study outcomes, separate from this receptor: The quantity of clinical and demographic metadata differed by source and by participant and was supplied without curation.

The CDR3 holds 13 amino acids from the cysteine to the phenylalanine. The sequence is cut down to CDR3 DNA, 39 bases in frame from base 1. V is pared back by 4 bases and J by 6 bases, with 10 bases lying between the germline termini. Participants in the prospective study were aged roughly 18 to 100 years, lived in approximately 26 United States geographic areas, and enrolled through a virtual design. Cohort assignment in the prospective study relied on participant-reported clinical history from a screening survey and a study questionnaire. For ImmuneRACE Cohort 3, a participant was defined as recovered based on two consecutive negative NP/OP PCR tests, clearance by a healthcare professional, or resolution of symptoms. Mobile phlebotomists in the prospective study collected whole blood, serum and a nasopharyngeal or oropharyngeal swab from every participant. Prospective study participants could optionally give additional blood draws and questionnaires over an approximately 2-month period. Blood samples from the prospective study were shipped frozen or at room temperature prior to DNA extraction.

This clone has only one observation. Its antigen target is currently unknown. No base qualities exist here, and no much larger clone lies one base off it. The immunoSEQ Assay, a bias-controlled multiplex PCR, was used to amplify TCRbeta CDR3 regions from genomic DNA. Per the authors' processing: The number of nucleated cells in each sample was estimated from the amplification of reference gene primers within the assay. To quantify the absolute abundance of each unique TCRbeta CDR3 rearrangement, sequence reads were collapsed and filtered. Productive Simpson clonality was computed per sample as the square root of Simpson's diversity index over productive rearrangements. The clones in this table, taken by TCRdb from immuneACCESS, are in-frame only. Not every clone is retained; where verified, under half of the shortfall comes from an unresolved V gene, and the cause of the rest is unknown. The V and J calls and the clone size are those of that table, but D and trimming were determined from the DNA. The sample has more than 250,000 clones on record, 85% to 90% of them singletons. The biggest ten clones account for under 11% of the sample.

This receptor was obtained from a woman younger than 30 who had recovered from COVID-19. The chain links TRBV12-3 or TRBV12-4 with TRBJ1-5; no D gene can be assigned with confidence. Sequenced input: PBMCs or T cells enriched from blood (not recorded which). Read as DNA, the sequence is TGTGCCAGCAGTTACCCCGAGGGTCAGCCCCAGCATTTT. This codes for CASSYPEGQPQHF.